This T cell receptor (beta chain) appears in the sequencing data of a study of blood T cell repertoires in COVID-19. Trimming removed 8 bases from V and 9 bases from J, with 11 bases in between. The germline CDR1 and CDR2 sequences are ENHRY and SYGVKD. The CDR3 has 12 amino acids. In the original processing: Estimation of nucleated cell counts relied on the amplification of reference gene primers. Some clones are missing from TCRdb's copy, which holds only in-frame ones; the method was immunoSEQ multiplex PCR. The DNA was the basis for D and trimming; V, J and clone size are from that table. This sample has over 150,000 clones, with 70% to 85% found just once.

The chain links TRBV10-3 to TRBJ1-6; the D gene is possibly TRBD1 (5 bases). Sequencing used peripheral blood. The clonotype was recovered from an older woman with acute or convalescent COVID-19. CDR3 sequence: CAIRGGGSPLHF. CDR3 sequence (DNA): TGTGCCATCCGCGGGGGTGGTTCACCCCTCCACTTT.